Detailed here is one T cell receptor (beta chain). Its target is unknown. The data originate from a study of T-cell memory formation after mild COVID-19. Overall study findings and caveats: Some clones that responded turned up in pre-infection memory, which suggests that cross-reactive memory joined in. CD4+ contracting clones were found mainly in CM and EM, and CD8+ ones in EMRA. The study found balanced CD4/CD8 in clones contracting day 15 to 85 and a CD4+ lean in later expanders.

CDR1 and CDR2 (germline): LGHNA, YSLEER. This CDR3 has 15 amino acids. The V and J ends lost 1 base and 4 bases respectively, with 13 bases between them. TCRdb passed the 5' RACE reads through MiXCR, listing each CDR3 protein once. The data show approximately 500,000 distinct CDR3 sequences, approximately 25% seen once. The origin of this receptor is an adult woman who had mild COVID-19 (a few samples of this study predate the infection). Cell type and time point are not known. The chain carries TRBV4-3 and TRBJ1-1; unclear D gene. The sample was PBMCs or a T cell subset sorted from them (not recorded which). The CDR3 sequence is CASSQAVRVGTEAFF. The CDR3 nucleotides read TGCGCCAGCAGCCAAGCGGTAAGGGTTGGCACTGAAGCTTTCTTT.